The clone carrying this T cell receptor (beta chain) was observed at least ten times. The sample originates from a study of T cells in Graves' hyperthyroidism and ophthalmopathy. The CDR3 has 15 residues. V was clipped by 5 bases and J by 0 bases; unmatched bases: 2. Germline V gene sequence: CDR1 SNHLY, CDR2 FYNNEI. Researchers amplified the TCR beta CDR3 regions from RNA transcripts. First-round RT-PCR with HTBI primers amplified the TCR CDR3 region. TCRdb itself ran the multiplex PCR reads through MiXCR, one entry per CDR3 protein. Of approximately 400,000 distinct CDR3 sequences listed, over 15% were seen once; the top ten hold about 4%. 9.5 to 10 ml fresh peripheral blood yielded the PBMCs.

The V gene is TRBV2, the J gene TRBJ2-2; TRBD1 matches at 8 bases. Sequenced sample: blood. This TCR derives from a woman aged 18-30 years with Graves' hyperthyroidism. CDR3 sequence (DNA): TGTGCCAGCAGTTGGACAGGGTCGAACACCGGGGAGCTGTTTTTT. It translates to CASSWTGSNTGELFF.